This T cell receptor (beta chain) was recovered during a study of cytomegalovirus exposure and HLA in healthy donors. Study-level points and caveats: Productive status was seen about 90% or about 30% of the time for most TCR beta V segments in an earlier analysis. Among CMV-associated TCR beta chains, most appeared HLA-restricted in a later analysis. Fewer N-insertions than the approximately 610-donor mean were reportedly shown by an Asian-associated ancestry cluster in a later analysis.

The germline V gene has CDR1 LNHDA and CDR2 SQIVND (reference sequence). V shed 6 bases and J shed 0 bases, with 6 bases lying between them. The CDR3 is 13 amino acids. Primers for the PCR totalled 60 Vbeta and 13 Jbeta. How the authors handled the data: Around 11 million shared chains were among about 80 million unique TCR beta chains counted in a later analysis. TCRdb keeps only in-frame clones here, not all; method: immunoSEQ multiplex PCR. The V and J calls and clone size were taken over from that table, and D and trimming were inferred from the DNA. The top ten hold 11% of the sample, which has roughly 130,000 clones, roughly four fifths seen once. Concerning this clone: The antigen is unknown.

Material for sequencing was PBMCs. This chain connects TRBV19 to TRBJ2-1; D is unclear. This clonotype was obtained from a male donor in good health and CMV-seropositive. CDR3 sequence: CASRRGSYNEQFF. CDR3 nucleotides: TGTGCCAGTAGGAGAGGCTCCTACAATGAGCAGTTCTTC. The full variable domain, rest sourced from reference TRBV19 and TRBJ2-1, is DGGITQSPKYLFRKEGQNVTLSCEQNLNHDAMYWYRQDPGQGLRLIYYSQIVNDFQKGDIAEGYSVSREKKESFPLTVTSAQKNPTAFYLCASRRGSYNEQFFGPGTRLTVL.